This T cell receptor beta chain appears in the sequencing data of a study of neurological immune-mediated disorders. This clonotype was found many times. PBMCs stored at -80 C, numbering 2 million, were the origin of the unsorted libraries. MiXCR, applied by TCRdb to the 5' RACE reads, yields one record per CDR3 protein. This table has around 60,000 distinct CDR3 sequences, about 3.2% appearing once. Trimming shortened V by 6 bases and J by 6 bases, and 9 bases separated the two germline ends. This CDR3 comprises 12 residues. Per germline, CDR1 WSHSY and CDR2 SAAADI. The clonotype was recovered from a woman in her sixties with multiple sclerosis. This chain uses TRBV10-2 with TRBJ2-1, with D tentatively TRBD1 (6 bases). The material sequenced was PBMCs. The CDR3, as DNA: TGCGCCAGCAGGACAGGAACCAATGAGCAGTTCTTC. Encoded protein: CASRTGTNEQFF.